This is a list of T cell receptor beta chains from one sample in a study of blood T cell repertoires in COVID-19. Profiled with immunoSEQ multiplex PCR; TCRdb holds only in-frame clones, not every one. The data contain about 240,000 clones, roughly 80% of them seen just once; the ten biggest clones take up around 9.6%. The source material was peripheral blood. The source is a woman older than 75 with acute or convalescent COVID-19. CDR3s include the opening cysteine and the closing phenylalanine or tryptophan. The D gene is left open where the match is weak. Clone size is stated in some rows and not others, as once, few, many or a class when expanded.

v_gene	j_gene	d_gene	abundance	CDR3nt	CDR3aa
TRBV7-3	TRBJ1-1	.	once	TGTGCCAGCAGCTCGAGTAAGAACACTGAAGCTTTCTTT	CASSSSKNTEAFF
TRBV28	TRBJ1-4	TRBD1	.	TGTGCCAGCACCCCCCGGACAGGGGGTAACGAAAAACTGTTTTTT	CASTPRTGGNEKLFF
TRBV30	TRBJ1-1	.	.	TGTGCCTGGAGTTATGGCAGGGAGGACACTGAAGCTTTCTTT	CAWSYGREDTEAFF
TRBV3-1/TRBV3-2	TRBJ2-3	TRBD2	.	TGTGCCAGCAGCCGCCGACTAGCGGGGACAGATACGCAGTATTTT	CASSRRLAGTDTQYF
TRBV2	TRBJ1-5	TRBD1	.	TGTGCCAGCAGTGCAGACAGGGTGGGCAATCAGCCCCAGCATTTT	CASSADRVGNQPQHF
TRBV7-8	TRBJ1-5	.	.	TGTGCCAGCAGCACCGGTAGCAATCAGCCCCAGCATTTT	CASSTGSNQPQHF
TRBV9	TRBJ1-3	.	.	TGTGCCAGTACTACAGGCCTCGCTGGAAACACCATATATTTT	CASTTGLAGNTIYF
TRBV30	TRBJ2-7	TRBD1	.	TGTGCCTGGAGTGTACCCCCCCCAGGGGGTCTCGTCTCCGAGCAGTACTTC	CAWSVPPPGGLVSEQYF
TRBV5-1	TRBJ1-2	TRBD1	.	TGCGCCAGCAGCCCTGGGACAGGGCCAAATCTAGGCTACACCTTC	CASSPGTGPNLGYTF
TRBV3-1/TRBV3-2	TRBJ2-7	.	.	TGTGCCAGCAGCCACCCGGGATACCTTGAGCAGTACTTC	CASSHPGYLEQYF
TRBV5-5	TRBJ2-3	TRBD1	.	TGTGCCAGCAGCTTGACAGGGGGCCAATCGGCCAGCCTGGATACGCAGTATTTT	CASSLTGGQSASLDTQYF
TRBV2	TRBJ1-1	TRBD1	once	TGTGCCAGCAGGACTGGGACAGGGCTTAGCGCTGAAGCTTTCTTT	CASRTGTGLSAEAFF
TRBV5-1	TRBJ2-7	.	.	TGCGCCAGCCGGTCGGGGGAAGAGCAGTACTTC	CASRSGEEQYF
TRBV3-1/TRBV3-2	TRBJ2-7	.	.	TGTGCCAGCAGCGGGACAACACCCTACGAGCAGTACTTC	CASSGTTPYEQYF
TRBV6-4	TRBJ1-2	.	.	TGTGCCAGCAGTGGCGGGGGCAACTATGGCTACACCTTC	CASSGGGNYGYTF
TRBV18	TRBJ2-5	.	.	TGTGCCAGCTCCTTTACAGGGTACAGAGAGACCCAGTACTTC	CASSFTGYRETQYF
TRBV5-4	TRBJ1-2	.	.	TGTGCCAGCAGCAACCCGAGCTATGGCTACACCTTC	CASSNPSYGYTF
TRBV6-1	TRBJ1-6	.	.	TGTGCCAGCAGTGAACAGGCAGGGCGTTCACCCCTCCACTTT	CASSEQAGRSPLHF
TRBV25-1	TRBJ1-1	.	.	TGTGCCAGCAGTGAATATGGTCGGGGGGCTTTCTTT	CASSEYGRGAFF
TRBV5-6	TRBJ2-1	.	.	TGTGCCAGCAGCTCCGGCCCCAGGGTGTTCAATGAGCAGTTCTTC	CASSSGPRVFNEQFF
TRBV28	TRBJ2-7	TRBD1	.	TGTGCCAGCAGTGTCACAGGGGGCCAAGGCTCCTACGAGCAGTACTTC	CASSVTGGQGSYEQYF
TRBV5-1	TRBJ2-5	TRBD2	.	TGCGCCAGCAGCCCCTCGGGTAGCGGGACGGGAGAGACCCAGTACTTC	CASSPSGSGTGETQYF
TRBV7-2	TRBJ2-1	TRBD1	.	TGTGCCAGCAGCTTGGACAGGGGGGTGAATGAGCAGTTCTTC	CASSLDRGVNEQFF
TRBV5-1	TRBJ1-2	TRBD1	.	TGCGCCAGCAGCGACGGACAGGGTGATAACTATGGCTACACCTTC	CASSDGQGDNYGYTF
TRBV11-3	TRBJ2-5	.	.	TGTGCCAGCAGCCGGGGGGCCCAAGAGACCCAGTACTTC	CASSRGAQETQYF
TRBV7-8	TRBJ1-2	.	.	TGTGCCAGCAGCTTAGCGGGGCCGCTGGGATATGGCTACACCTTC	CASSLAGPLGYGYTF
TRBV10-3	TRBJ1-2	TRBD1	.	TGTGCCATCAGTGAGCCAACGGGACAGGGAGGGGGCTACACCTTC	CAISEPTGQGGGYTF
TRBV27	TRBJ1-2	.	.	TGTGCCAGCAGCGCCAGGGCTAACTATGGCTACACCTTC	CASSARANYGYTF
TRBV5-1	TRBJ2-3	TRBD2	.	TGCGCCAGCAGCTTTCAGCGGGGGGGAACAGATACGCAGTATTTT	CASSFQRGGTDTQYF
TRBV15	TRBJ1-4	TRBD1	.	TGTGCCACCAGCAGAAGGACAGGTACCCAAAATGAAAAACTGTTTTTT	CATSRRTGTQNEKLFF
TRBV2	TRBJ1-2	TRBD1	.	TGTGCCAGCACCCTGGGACAGGGAAATGGCTACACCTTC	CASTLGQGNGYTF
TRBV18	TRBJ2-7	TRBD1	.	TGTGCCAGCTCACTAGGTCAGGACAGGGTAAACGAGCAGTACTTC	CASSLGQDRVNEQYF
TRBV19	TRBJ2-1	TRBD1	.	TGTGCCAGTAGTATAAGGGGGCTCAACAATGAGCAGTTCTTC	CASSIRGLNNEQFF
TRBV29-1	TRBJ2-1	.	.	TGCAGCGTTGATAAGAGCTCCTACAATGAGCAGTTCTTC	CSVDKSSYNEQFF
TRBV7-3	TRBJ1-4	.	.	TGTGCCAGCAGCTTAAGTGCAGCAACTAATGAAAAACTGTTTTTT	CASSLSAATNEKLFF
TRBV11-2	TRBJ1-1	.	.	TGTGCCAGCAGCTCAATCGCAGGGGTGAACACTGAAGCTTTCTTT	CASSSIAGVNTEAFF
TRBV30	TRBJ1-4	TRBD1	.	TGTGCCTGGAACTCCCGGGACAGTAAAGAAAAACTGTTTTTT	CAWNSRDSKEKLFF
TRBV5-6	TRBJ1-6	.	.	TGTGCCAGCAGCCCGGTACAGGGTTATAATTCACCCCTCCACTTT	CASSPVQGYNSPLHF
TRBV7-9	TRBJ1-1	TRBD1	.	TGTGCCAGCAGCCCCGGGGACAGGTATTCTGAAGCTTTCTTT	CASSPGDRYSEAFF
TRBV29-1	TRBJ2-3	.	.	TGCAGCGTGAGTGGGTTTGGGATAGCGAGGACAGATACGCAGTATTTT	CSVSGFGIARTDTQYF